Described below is a single TCR beta chain sequence and its context. Its antigen remains unidentified. J gave up 2 bases and V 3 bases, and 1 base lay outside the gene matches. There are 14 residues in the CDR3. Germline-derived CDR1 and CDR2 are MNHEY and SMNVEV (reference sequence). This entry belongs to a study of cytomegalovirus exposure and HLA in healthy donors. Study-level information: It was reported in a later analysis that the same platform had been used for the approximately 110 validation repertoires as for the 666 first-cohort repertoires. Study-level findings and limits: A later analysis found first-cohort TCR clusters tended to co-occur in the 120 validation repertoires. There were about 160 TCR beta chains listed as cytomegalovirus-associated. Reported performance of the classifier showed diagnosis of cytomegalovirus status with high specificity and sensitivity.

Assay: immunoSEQ multiplex PCR; the TCRdb copy retains only in-frame clones and omits some. Of about 330,000 clones listed, 70% to 90% are singletons. The J gene is TRBJ2-7, the V gene TRBV27; 10 bases are a match to TRBD2. Sequencing was done on a sample of PBMCs. This TCR came from a woman aged 18-29 years in good health and CMV-seronegative. CDR3 sequence reads: CASSLSGRAYEQYF. CDR3 nucleotides: TGTGCCAGCAGTTTGAGCGGGAGGGCCTACGAGCAGTACTTC.